This TCR beta chain emerged from a study of control samples from healthy donors and cancer patients. Data came from immunoSEQ multiplex PCR; TCRdb stores just in-frame clones and leaves some out. In the table there are about 150,000 clones, around nine tenths of which are singletons. This CDR3 contains 18 residues. CDR1 MNHEY and CDR2 SVGEGT come from the germline V gene. The V segment lost 2 bases and the J segment 5 bases; nucleotides outside the gene matches: 11. Material for sequencing was blood. This TCR came from a man in his late teens or twenties in good health. V gene TRBV6-2 or TRBV6-3 combines with J gene TRBJ2-5; 13 positions agree with TRBD2. In nucleotides, the CDR3 is TGTGCCAGCAGTTACAAAACTAGCGGGGGGGGAAACGTGGAGACCCAGTACTTC. This gives the protein CASSYKTSGGGNVETQYF.